A selection of T cell receptor beta chains follows, all from one sample in a study of shared T cell receptors in the human thymus. Repertoires were generated with immunoSEQ multiplex PCR, while TCRdb's copy carries only in-frame clones and drops some. The table records 550,000 to 800,000 clones, approximately 85% of them present only once. The same data also went into a second study, on human thymus T cells.

Sequenced input: thymocytes. These receptors were taken from a girl less than two years old with a congenital heart defect. The CDR3 runs from the conserved cysteine through the conserved F or W. D genes are given only for firm matches. Size is omitted from some rows. Given values are once, few, many or a class for expanded clones.

V	size	D	J	CDR3	DNA
TRBV20-1	.	TRBD1	TRBJ1-1	CSVGDSEAFF	TGCAGTGTTGGGGACAGCGAAGCTTTCTTT
TRBV4-1	.	.	TRBJ1-2	CASSQNEQGNRLYGYTF	TGCGCCAGCAGCCAGAATGAACAGGGTAATAGGCTCTATGGCTACACCTTC
TRBV6-4	.	.	TRBJ1-2	CASRTKPRRGYTF	TGTGCCAGCAGGACGAAGCCCCGGCGGGGCTACACCTTC
TRBV9	.	TRBD1	TRBJ1-2	CASSVTGDYTF	TGTGCCAGCAGCGTTACAGGGGACTACACCTTC
TRBV12-5	.	TRBD2	TRBJ2-2	CASGLEKTGTGGRNTGELFF	TGTGCTAGTGGTTTGGAAAAGACAGGAACGGGGGGGAGAAACACCGGGGAGCTGTTTTTT
TRBV6-5	.	.	TRBJ2-7	CASSSGTYEQYF	TGTGCCAGCAGTTCCGGGACCTACGAGCAGTACTTC
TRBV6-1	.	TRBD2	TRBJ2-6	CASRGGTGANVLTF	TGTGCCAGCAGGGGAGGGACTGGGGCCAACGTCCTGACTTTC
TRBV4-1	.	TRBD1	TRBJ1-1	CASSQEEGARKNTEAFF	TGCGCCAGCAGCCAGGAAGAGGGGGCGCGGAAGAACACTGAAGCTTTCTTT
TRBV27	.	.	TRBJ2-3	CASISRADGTDTQYF	TGTGCCAGCATATCCAGGGCGGATGGGACAGATACGCAGTATTTT
TRBV19	.	.	TRBJ2-1	CASISIHNEQFF	TGTGCCAGTATTAGCATTCACAATGAGCAGTTCTTC
TRBV6-1	.	.	TRBJ1-6	CASSESKRSYNSPLHF	TGTGCCAGCAGTGAATCGAAGAGGTCCTATAATTCACCCCTCCACTTT
TRBV5-6	once	TRBD1	TRBJ1-1	CASSLNPPGQGNTEAFF	TGTGCCAGCAGCTTGAACCCCCCGGGACAGGGAAACACTGAAGCTTTCTTT
TRBV10-3	.	TRBD1	TRBJ1-4	CAISATDRRLREKLFF	TGTGCCATCAGTGCTACGGACAGGCGGCTGAGGGAAAAACTGTTTTTT
TRBV5-1	.	.	TRBJ1-1	CASSLEGTLTEVLTTEAFF	TGCGCCAGCAGCTTGGAGGGGACACTAACCGAGGTTCTGACCACTGAAGCTTTCTTT
TRBV7-6	.	TRBD1	TRBJ2-1	CASSSDRALNEQFF	TGTGCCAGCAGCTCTGACAGGGCTCTCAATGAGCAGTTCTTC
TRBV6-6	.	.	TRBJ1-1	CASSYSSMNTEAFF	TGTGCCAGCAGTTACTCGTCCATGAACACTGAAGCTTTCTTT